This T cell receptor beta chain was obtained from a study of identical twins. Germline lookup yields CDR1 SEHNR and CDR2 FQNEAQ (reference sequence). The CDR3 totals 14 residues. V lost 8 bases, J lost 1 base, and 9 bases lay in between. In TCRdb, the 5' RACE reads were re-called with MiXCR into one record per CDR3 protein. The data show roughly 630,000 distinct CDR3 sequences, roughly 7.2% seen once. Concerning this clonotype: No antigen is known for it.

General study findings and limits: There were fewer insertions in abundant cord blood beta clonotypes, but memory repertoires showed no such pattern. Invariant MAIT and iNKT cells may have partly biased zero-insertion analyses. Cross-sectional statistics underpinned the conclusions; the same donors were not followed. Twin pairs' shared out-of-frame alpha sequences were enriched in low generation probability.

Another study also made use of these data, one on yellow fever vaccine responses in identical twins.

The chain combines TRBV7-9 with TRBJ1-6; D ambiguous. Sequenced material: PBMCs. The clonotype was recovered from a woman younger than 30 in good health. CDR3 DNA sequence: TGTGCCAGCCAAGAGAGGTCCTATAATTCACCCCTCCACTTT. Translating it yields CASQERSYNSPLHF. The whole variable domain, remainder taken from reference TRBV7-9 and TRBJ1-6, is DTGVSQNPRHKITKRGQNVTFRCDPISEHNRLYWYRQTLGQGPEFLTYFQNEAQLEKSRLLSDRFSAERPKGSFSTLEIQRTEQGDSAMYLCASQERSYNSPLHFGNGTRLTVT.